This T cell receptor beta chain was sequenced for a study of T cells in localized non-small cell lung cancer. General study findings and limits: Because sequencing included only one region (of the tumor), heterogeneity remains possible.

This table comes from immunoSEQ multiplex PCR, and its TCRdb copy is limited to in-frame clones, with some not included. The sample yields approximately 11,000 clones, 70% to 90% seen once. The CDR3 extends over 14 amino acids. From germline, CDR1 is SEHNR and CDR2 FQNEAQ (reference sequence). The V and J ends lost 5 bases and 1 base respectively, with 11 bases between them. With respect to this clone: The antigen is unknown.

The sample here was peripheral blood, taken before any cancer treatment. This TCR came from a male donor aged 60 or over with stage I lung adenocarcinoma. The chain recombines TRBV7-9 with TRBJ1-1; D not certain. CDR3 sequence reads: CASSLLSGNTEAFF. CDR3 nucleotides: TGTGCCAGCAGCCTCCTAAGTGGGAACACTGAAGCTTTCTTT.